These T cell receptor beta chains were read from a single sample in a study of shared clonotypes between healthy human individuals. TCRdb's table, derived via immunoSEQ multiplex PCR, lists solely in-frame clones and lacks some. This sample has around 1.4 million clones, with approximately 98.5% found just once. Sequenced input: naive CD4+ T cells sorted from blood. Receptors were obtained from a young man in good health. The conserved cysteine and the conserved F or W are not part of the CDR3 here. A D gene is named only where the DNA matches it firmly. Part of the rows lack a size; the others show once, few, many or a class for expanded clones.

D gene	J gene	clone size	V gene	CDR3 protein
NA	TRBJ1-5	once	TRBV30	AWSVSGSQPQH
NA	TRBJ2-3	NA	TRBV25-1	ASRMSGASTDTQY
TRBD1	TRBJ2-4	NA	TRBV4-1	ASSQSGTGTEAKNIQY
NA	TRBJ2-1	NA	TRBV18	ASSLGTTTYNEQF
NA	TRBJ1-2	NA	TRBV5-4	ASSLDHPVLNGYT
NA	TRBJ2-1	NA	TRBV7-2	ASSSASLIQDEQF
TRBD2	TRBJ2-7	NA	TRBV5-5	ASSGPGLAGGEQY
NA	TRBJ1-1	NA	TRBV5-1	ASSLDPGRPNTEAF
TRBD2	TRBJ2-2	NA	TRBV19	ASSTRLAGVAPNTGELF
TRBD2	TRBJ2-7	NA	TRBV19	ATLGTSGGEQY
NA	TRBJ2-1	NA	TRBV15	ATSRNRLGNEQF
TRBD1	TRBJ1-1	NA	TRBV5-6	ASSLLGQGTRNTEAF
TRBD2	TRBJ2-1	NA	TRBV2	GGGLAREEF
TRBD1	TRBJ2-7	NA	TRBV14	ASSQYRQGEQY
TRBD2	TRBJ2-2	NA	TRBV28	ASSLGLAGDGELF
NA	TRBJ2-7	NA	TRBV28	ASTTPGRGELSYEQY
NA	TRBJ2-1	NA	TRBV7-2	ASSLARGLADANEQF
NA	TRBJ1-5	NA	TRBV5-4	ASSFKGSQPQH
TRBD1	TRBJ1-5	NA	TRBV6-6	ASSLEGQGPQH
TRBD2	TRBJ2-7	NA	TRBV7-2	ASSVAGAREQY
NA	TRBJ1-5	once	TRBV28	ASAPQVVSNQPQH
NA	TRBJ1-1	NA	TRBV18	ASSPLTGGTEAF
TRBD1	TRBJ2-7	NA	TRBV5-1	ASSPTGPYEQY
NA	TRBJ2-6	NA	TRBV7-2	ASSFQGSGANVLT
TRBD1	TRBJ2-5	NA	TRBV28	ASSFMGQGRLQETQY
NA	TRBJ2-7	NA	TRBV11-2	ASSLRQGTHYEQY
NA	TRBJ2-7	NA	TRBV28	ASRSTDRPYEQY
TRBD1	TRBJ1-4	NA	TRBV9	ASSPSRGLGEKLF
TRBD2	TRBJ2-3	once	TRBV10-3	AISETSGSTDTQY
NA	TRBJ2-6	NA	TRBV27	ASSPAGGTGVLT
NA	TRBJ2-1	NA	TRBV7-3	ASSRYPQGTNNEQF
TRBD1	TRBJ2-3	NA	TRBV11-3	ASSHTGASTDTQY
TRBD1	TRBJ1-5	once	TRBV19	ASSSLGTANQPQH
NA	TRBJ2-1	NA	TRBV19	ASSIGAFEQF
NA	TRBJ2-6	once	TRBV27	ASSFWVTQLGGANVLT
NA	TRBJ2-1	NA	TRBV7-2	ASRRGAGSYNEQF
NA	TRBJ2-5	NA	TRBV5-1	ASSLSGGQETQY